A single sample gave rise to the 26 T cell receptor beta chains below, sequenced in a study of identical twins. TCRdb recomputed calls from the 5' RACE reads with MiXCR, one row per CDR3 protein. The sample lists roughly 500,000 distinct CDR3 sequences, under 25% occurring once. These data were likewise used in another study, on T cells expressing NK-cell markers.

The sample taken for sequencing was CD4+ T cells sorted from blood. These receptors were collected from a woman aged 18-30 years in good health.

This chain joins TRBV11-2 and TRBJ1-1; D is ambiguous. The CDR3 runs 13 residues. Between the trimmed V and J ends, which lost 4 bases and 6 bases, there was a span of 12 bases. CDR1 SGHAT and CDR2 FQNNGV come from the germline V gene. The CDR3 DNA is TGTGCCAGCAGCTGGACGGAGGGCGCTGAAGCTTTCTTT. Protein: CASSWTEGAEAFF.

V is TRBV12-3 or TRBV12-4 and J is TRBJ2-1; D possibly uses TRBD1 or TRBD2 (5 bases each). The CDR3 loop spans 13 amino acids. V lost 5 bases, J lost 6 bases, and 11 bases lay in between. The CDR3: CASSTRGVNEQFF. Here the CDR3 DNA reads TGTGCCAGCAGTACCCGAGGGGTCAATGAGCAGTTCTTC.

This clonotype was counted once. The rearrangement uses TRBV9 and TRBJ1-1; 8 nucleotides align to TRBD1. The CDR3 extends over 13 amino acids. The germline gives CDR1 SGDLS, CDR2 YYNGEE. The V and J ends lost 3 bases and 8 bases, in that order; junction bases with no gene match: 6. Here the CDR3 reads CASSARTGREAFF. CDR3 DNA sequence: TGTGCCAGCAGCGCCCGGACAGGGCGAGAAGCTTTCTTT.

This clonotype was observed a handful of times. The chain recombines TRBV5-5 with TRBJ2-5; D not resolved. Germline CDR1 and CDR2: SGHKS and YYEKEE (reference sequence). The CDR3 is 11 residues long. V lost 2 bases and J lost 5, with 4 bases in between. The CDR3 loop is CASSFHETQYF. The CDR3 DNA reads TGTGCCAGCAGCTTCCACGAGACCCAGTACTTC.

CDR3 bases: TGTGCCAGCAGCTCCCCGGGACTAGCGGGGGGTGGCACAGATACGCAGTATTTT. It codes for CASSSPGLAGGGTDTQYF. The genes are TRBV7-6 and TRBJ2-3; 15 nucleotides line up with TRBD2. Trimming took 4 bases from V and 1 from J; bases not matched to a gene: 6. Germline V gene data show CDR1 as SGHVS and CDR2 as FNYEAQ. The CDR3 contains 18 residues.

This clonotype has more than one count but fewer than ten. The chain employs TRBV11-1 and TRBJ2-3; 11 bases are shared with TRBD2. There are 20 residues in the CDR3. The V gene end was trimmed by 0 bases and the J gene end by 2 bases; junction bases not matched to a gene: 13. Germline V CDR1 and CDR2: SGHAT, FQDESV (reference sequence). The CDR3 DNA reads TGTGCCAGCAGCTTAGCGCCTCTTCCCGGGACTAGCGGATACACAGATACGCAGTATTTT. The encoded protein is CASSLAPLPGTSGYTDTQYF.

The chain uses TRBV11-2 and TRBJ2-1, with D possibly TRBD2 on 5 matching bases. The CDR3 has 17 residues. Germline assignment: CDR1 SGHAT and CDR2 FQNNGV. Trimming stripped 0 bases from V and 1 base from J, with 13 bases between. The chain's CDR3 is CASSLEGEHRSYNEQFF. The DNA for the CDR3 is TGTGCCAGCAGCTTAGAGGGAGAGCATAGGTCCTACAATGAGCAGTTCTTC.

Turning to this clonotype: This could be a read error, since a much larger clone is one nucleotide away. The rearrangement uses TRBV5-1 and TRBJ1-4; D not certain. The CDR3 is made up of 15 amino acids. Germline V gene sequence: CDR1 SGHRS, CDR2 YFSETQ. DNA for the CDR3: TGCGCCGGCAGCTCCGGTTTAAGGGTCGAGGAAAAACTGTTTTTT. Residues: CAGSSGLRVEEKLFF.

In regard to this clonotype: The DNA is left out, because the CDR3 cannot be placed on it with certainty; the CDR3 is given as TCRdb lists it. This chain joins TRBV2 and TRBJ2-7; TRBD1 reflects the table's D call only, with no check against the DNA. Germline assignment: CDR1 SNHLY and CDR2 FYNNEI. The CDR3 is 12 amino acids in total, end residues counted. CDR3 in amino acids: CASSVGQGAKYF.

The chain uses TRBV20-1 and TRBJ2-2; 10 bases match TRBD2. Trimming cost V 2 bases and J 6 bases; bases outside gene matches: 6. From germline, CDR1 is DFQATT and CDR2 SNEGSKA (reference sequence). The CDR3 totals 15 residues. The CDR3 nucleotides read TGCAGTGCTAGACCGAGCGGGAGGGGTCCCGGGGAGCTGTTTTTT. This codes for CSARPSGRGPGELFF.

The table lists this clonotype with a few counts. This sequence joins TRBV2 and TRBJ2-1, with 8 positions matching TRBD2. Germline values: CDR1 SNHLY, CDR2 FYNNEI. V shed 7 bases and J 8 bases; nucleotides not matched to a gene: 10. CDR3 length: 14 amino acids. CDR3 sequence: CASKELAVRHEQFF. The CDR3 DNA is TGTGCCAGCAAGGAACTAGCGGTAAGGCATGAGCAGTTCTTC.

The rearrangement links TRBV20-1 to TRBJ2-2; 7 nucleotides line up with TRBD1. The CDR3 loop spans 14 amino acids. The J segment lost 7 bases and the V segment lost 2 bases, leaving 7 bases of the junction unmatched. Germline lookup yields CDR1 DFQATT and CDR2 SNEGSKA (reference sequence). The CDR3 nucleotides are TGCAGTGCTAGAAACAGGGGAGTAGGCGGGGAGCTGTTTTTT. Protein product: CSARNRGVGGELFF.

This clonotype turned up a few times. The chain employs TRBV12-3 or TRBV12-4 and TRBJ2-4; 7 positions match TRBD1. The CDR3 totals 14 residues. V shed 8 bases and J 5 bases; nucleotides not matched to a gene: 9. CDR3 region: CASGNLGGQNIQYF. The CDR3 DNA sequence: TGTGCCAGCGGGAATTTAGGGGGCCAAAACATTCAGTACTTC.

This clonotype was observed a few times. The rearrangement links TRBV11-2 to TRBJ1-2; a weak D match, TRBD1 (6 bases). The CDR3 extends over 14 amino acids. The V end was cut by 3 bases, the J end by 7 bases, with 15 bases between. Germline CDR1 and CDR2: SGHAT and FQNNGV. The CDR3 DNA follows: TGTGCCAGCAGCTTCAGTTGGCGGGGGCCTGGCTACACCTTC. It is translated as CASSFSWRGPGYTF.

The V gene is TRBV7-9, the J gene TRBJ2-2; 8 bases align to TRBD2. Trimming took 4 bases from V and 1 from J; bases not matched to a gene: 8. Germline V gene lookup returns CDR1 SEHNR and CDR2 FQNEAQ (reference sequence). This CDR3 spans 17 amino acids. CDR3 coding DNA: TGTGCCAGCAGCTCGGTAATTACTAGCGGGAACACCGGGGAGCTGTTTTTT. It translates to CASSSVITSGNTGELFF.

This clonotype appeared a few times. The chain couples TRBV6-2 or TRBV6-3 to TRBJ1-1, with D maybe TRBD1 (5 bases). Per the germline V gene, CDR1 is MNHEY and CDR2 is SVGEGT. V lost 2 bases and J 0 bases, leaving 16 bases between the germline ends. The CDR3 is 17 amino acids. The CDR3 DNA reads TGTGCCAGCAGTTACCCCCTATTGGGACGGATGAACACTGAAGCTTTCTTT. It specifies CASSYPLLGRMNTEAFF.

This clonotype was seen more than once but under ten times. J is TRBJ2-3 and V is TRBV5-6; TRBD2 matches 12 bases. Unmatched junction bases numbered 15, after V lost 1 base and J lost 0 bases. Germline loops: CDR1 SGHDT, CDR2 YYEEEE. The length of the CDR3 is 21 residues. The DNA of the CDR3 is TGTGCCAGCAGCTTGTATTCCGGACTAGCGGGACCCGGTGTGAGCACAGATACGCAGTATTTT. It specifies CASSLYSGLAGPGVSTDTQYF.

There are a few counts of this clonotype. The chain is built from TRBV12-5 and TRBJ2-7; 10 bases agree with TRBD1. J gave up 6 bases and V 5 bases, and 7 bases lay outside the gene matches. CDR3 size: 14 residues. The germline V gene encodes CDR1 LGHNT and CDR2 FRNRAP. DNA of the CDR3: TGTGCTAGTGGTCAGTCAGGGACAGGGGCCGAGCAGTACTTC. This gives the protein CASGQSGTGAEQYF.

The chain couples TRBV5-1 to TRBJ2-3, with 10 bases that match TRBD2. From germline, CDR1 is SGHRS and CDR2 YFSETQ. V shed 0 bases and J 3 bases; nucleotides not matched to a gene: 7. The CDR3 sequence is 17 residues long. In DNA form, the CDR3 reads TGCGCCAGCAGCTTGGAGCCTAGCGGGAGAAGGACAGATACGCAGTATTTT. As protein: CASSLEPSGRRTDTQYF.

The rearrangement uses TRBV10-2 and TRBJ1-5; no clear D gene. The CDR3 sequence is 14 residues long. The V end lost 6 bases, the J end lost 0 bases, and 9 bases lay between the germline ends. Germline assignment: CDR1 WSHSY and CDR2 SAAADI. CDR3 in DNA: TGCGCCAGCAGGAGACACAGTAGCAATCAGCCCCAGCATTTT. Amino acid sequence: CASRRHSSNQPQHF.

The chain couples TRBV5-1 to TRBJ2-3; D remains unclear. The CDR3 is made up of 12 amino acids. Germline CDR1 is SGHRS and CDR2 is YFSETQ. The V gene lost 3 bases and the J gene lost 4 bases, with 6 bases spanning the gap. The CDR3 loop reads CASSSGPDTQYF. The CDR3 DNA sequence: TGCGCCAGCAGCTCTGGACCAGATACGCAGTATTTT. Full variable domain (remainder filled in from reference TRBV5-1 and TRBJ2-3): KAGVTQTPRYLIKTRGQQVTLSCSPISGHRSVSWYQQTPGQGLQFLFEYFSETQRNKGNFPGRFSGRQFSNSRSEMNVSTLELGDSALYLCASSSGPDTQYFGPGTRLTVL.

CDR3 loop: CASSYSWATEAFF. The CDR3 coding sequence is TGCGCCAGCAGCTACTCATGGGCCACTGAAGCTTTCTTT. The rearrangement joins TRBV5-1 to TRBJ1-1; no clear D. The V end lost 3 bases, the J end lost 4 bases, and 10 bases lay between the germline ends. Germline CDR1 SGHRS, CDR2 YFSETQ. The CDR3 is made up of 13 amino acids.

This clonotype was seen many times. V usage is TRBV29-1 and J usage is TRBJ2-1, with D perhaps TRBD2 (5 bases). The V gene's germline CDR1 is SQVTM and CDR2 ANQGSEA. CDR3 length: 13 amino acids. V was trimmed by 4 bases and J by 5 bases, leaving 12 bases between them. Here the CDR3 reads CSVVSSDHNEQFF. As DNA, the CDR3 is TGCAGCGTTGTCAGTAGCGACCACAATGAGCAGTTCTTC.

This clonotype was counted ten times or more. The chain combines TRBV10-3 with TRBJ1-2; 7 nucleotides match TRBD1. CDR1 is ENHRY, CDR2 SYGVKD, per germline. This CDR3 has 15 residues. V trimming: 8 bases; J trimming: 0 bases; junction bases outside the gene matches: 9. The CDR3 bases are TGTGCCATCTACGAAGAGGGGGCATCTAACTATGGCTACACCTTC. It specifies CAIYEEGASNYGYTF.

This clonotype was detected a few times. The rearrangement uses TRBV6-1 and TRBJ2-1; 7 bases match TRBD1. Germline CDR1 MNHNS, CDR2 SASEGT. The CDR3 is 15 amino acids. Trimming removed 8 bases from V and 8 bases from J; junction bases left unmatched: 15. The CDR3, as DNA: TGTGCCAGCCGTGGACACTCGACAGGGAAAGATGAGCAGTTCTTC. Amino acids: CASRGHSTGKDEQFF.

V and J are TRBV7-2 and TRBJ2-7, with 7 bases lining up with TRBD1. J gave up 3 bases and V 3 bases, and 5 bases lay outside the gene matches. Germline lookup yields CDR1 SGHTA and CDR2 FQGNSA. This CDR3 comprises 14 residues. The CDR3 region has the DNA TGTGCCAGCAGCTTGGACCGGGACAGCTACGAGCAGTACTTC. It encodes CASSLDRDSYEQYF. The full variable domain, in which reference TRBV7-2 and TRBJ2-7 provide the parts outside the CDR3, is GAGVSQSPSNKVTEKGKDVELRCDPISGHTALYWYRQSLGQGLEFLIYFQGNSAPDKSGLPSDRFSAERTGGSVSTLTIQRTQQEDSAVYLCASSLDRDSYEQYFGPGTRLTVT.